This record covers a single T cell receptor (beta chain). The antigen is unknown. The sample belongs to a study of CD8+ T cells in alopecia areata. Points from the study as a whole: With one nonresponder, baseline CD8+ expansion's link to response remains uncertain.

Treatment specified: oral pan-JAK inhibitor, 5-10 mg twice daily. V lost 3 bases to trimming and J lost 9 bases, with 18 bases between them. Germline loops: CDR1 SNHLY, CDR2 FYNNEI. This CDR3 has 15 residues. Isolated RNA was reverse transcribed into cDNA used as the sequencing template. Method: immunoSEQ multiplex PCR; TCRdb's copy keeps in-frame clones and lacks some. Altogether 210,000 or so clones are present, more than 55% being singletons, with the ten largest covering roughly 1.2%. The material was CD4+ T cells sorted from blood, obtained at week 44, from a patient treated with tofacitinib. The receptor was isolated from a human donor with alopecia areata. The chain combines TRBV2 with TRBJ1-5, with D perhaps matching TRBD1 (5 bases). In DNA, the CDR3 is TGTGCCAGCAGTGAGAACAGTCCACTTGGGGGGCCCCAGCATTTT. Its protein is CASSENSPLGGPQHF.